Shown below are 14 T cell receptor beta chains from a single sample sequenced in a study of T cell clonality in common variable immunodeficiency. TCRdb keeps only in-frame clones here, not all; method: immunoSEQ multiplex PCR. Sampling found approximately 52,000 clones, none seen once. Sequences were obtained from peripheral blood mononuclear cells. These receptors all stem from a person aged 18 to 69 in good health.

This clone has just a few counts. From the germline J gene comes the end of the CDR3, since the read stops 3 residues before it. The chain recombines TRBV4-2 with TRBJ2-7; possible D gene TRBD1, 6 bases. Germline V lookup: CDR1 LGHNA, CDR2 YNFKEQ. This CDR3 is built from 14 residues. V was pared by 4 bases and J by 5 bases, with 15 bases between. The CDR3 DNA, read in part, is TGTGCCAGCAGCCTGATGGACAGCATGAACGAG. This encodes CASSLMDSMNE. The entire CDR3 protein reads CASSLMDSMNEQYF.

This clone was recorded a few times. The read terminates 3 residues ahead of where the CDR3 ends, so the germline J gene completes it. V is TRBV6-2 or TRBV6-3 and J is TRBJ2-7; 7 bases fit TRBD2. The V gene's germline CDR1 is MNHEY and CDR2 SVGEGT. V lost 10 bases to trimming and J lost 5 bases; unmatched junction nucleotides: 8. CDR3 length: 12 amino acids. The CDR3 sequence is CATTSAGDEQYF. The CDR3 bases that were read are TGTGCCACGACTTCGGCGGGAGACGAG.

This clone was recorded many times. CDR3: CAWSAGTNYGYTF. The CDR3 bases that were read are TGTGCCTGGAGTGCCGGGACAAACTATGGC. This chain joins TRBV30 and TRBJ1-2; TRBD1 is a possible D gene (6 bases). The read ends 3 residues early relative to the CDR3; the germline J gene fills the gap. The CDR3 covers 13 residues. Germline values: CDR1 GTSNPN, CDR2 SVGIG (reference sequence). V was trimmed by 1 base and J by 2 bases, leaving 8 bases between them.

This clone showed up many times. The read falls 3 residues short of the CDR3 end, and the missing part is taken from the germline J gene. The chain links TRBV5-1 to TRBJ1-5; no reliable D call. The CDR3 consists of 13 residues. Looked up from germline, CDR1 is SGHRS and CDR2 is YFSETQ. Trimming cost V 2 bases and J 2 bases, with 5 bases left between them. CDR3 region: CASSFTGNQPQHF. The CDR3 DNA, read in part, is TGCGCCAGCAGCTTTACAGGCAATCAGCCC.

In regard to this clone: The read terminates 3 residues ahead of where the CDR3 ends, so the germline J gene completes it. The J gene is TRBJ2-5, the V gene TRBV13; 7 bases are a match to TRBD2. The CDR3 extends over 16 amino acids. Germline CDR1 reads PRHDT; CDR2 reads FYEKMQ (reference sequence). The CDR3 spells CASSFSLAYSTDTQYF. The covered CDR3 bases are TGTGCCAGCAGCTTCTCACTAGCGTATAGCACAGATACC.

This clone was counted ten times or more. The CDR3 end is not reached by the read, which stops 3 residues before it; the germline J gene fills it in. The chain employs TRBV29-1 and TRBJ2-1; TRBD2 matches at 7 bases. Losses at the gene ends were 5 bases for V and 5 bases for J; bases not matched to a gene: 21. CDR1 is SQVTM and CDR2 is ANQGSEA in the germline V gene. The CDR3 is 18 residues long. The CDR3 loop reads CSVKGLQANLNYDNEQFF. The DNA read from the CDR3 is TGCAGCGTTAAGGGACTACAGGCGAATCTCAATTATGACAATGAG.

This clone was detected many times. The read terminates 3 residues ahead of where the CDR3 ends, so the germline J gene completes it. The rearrangement joins TRBV20-1 to TRBJ2-3; D not resolved. The germline V gene encodes CDR1 DFQATT and CDR2 SNEGSKA (reference sequence). The CDR3 contains 16 residues. Trimming removed 0 bases at V and 0 bases at J, with 13 bases between. The CDR3 reads CSARDQARASTDTQYF. CDR3 bases read: TGCAGTGCTAGAGATCAAGCACGAGCTAGCACAGATACG.

This clone was detected only a few times. The read terminates 3 residues before the CDR3 end, so the remaining end is supplied by the germline J gene. V and J are TRBV7-8 and TRBJ1-2; 9 nucleotides match TRBD1. The CDR3 has 14 residues. Trimming cost V 3 bases and J 7 bases; bases outside gene matches: 6. Germline CDR1 and CDR2: SGHVS and FQNEAQ. Incomplete CDR3 DNA: TGTGCCAGCAGCTTTCATTTGGACAGGGGTGGC. Translation: CASSFHLDRGG. The complete CDR3 sequence is CASSFHLDRGGYTF. Drawing the rest from reference TRBV7-8 and TRBJ1-2, the complete variable domain is GAGVSQSPRYKVAKRGQDVALRCDPISGHVSLFWYQQALGQGPEFLTYFQNEAQLDKSGLPSDRFFAERPEGSVSTLKIQRTQQEDSAVYLCASSFHLDRGGYTFGSGTRLTVV.

This clone was seen many times. The read terminates 3 residues before the CDR3 end, so the remaining end is supplied by the germline J gene. This chain connects TRBV30 to TRBJ1-1, with unresolved D. CDR3 length equals 11 residues. Germline V gene data show CDR1 as GTSNPN and CDR2 as SVGIG (reference sequence). CDR3 residues: CAWDMAQKAFF. CDR3 DNA, as far as it was read: TGTGCCTGGGATATGGCCCAAAAA. Full variable domain (missing parts from reference TRBV30 and TRBJ1-1): SQTIHQWPATLVQPVGSPLSLECTVEGTSNPNLYWYRQAAGRGLQLLFYSVGIGQISSEVPQNLSASRPQDRQFILSSKKLLLSDSGFYLCAWDMAQKAFFGQGTRLTVV.

This clone turned up a few times. The CDR3 extends 3 residues past the end of the read, so its final part is completed from the germline J gene. V gene TRBV20-1 combines with J gene TRBJ2-7, with 10 bases lining up with TRBD2. The J segment lost 1 base and the V segment lost 3 bases, leaving 6 bases of the junction unmatched. Germline V gives CDR1 DFQATT, CDR2 SNEGSKA (reference sequence). This CDR3 contains 15 residues. Incomplete CDR3 DNA: TGCAGTGCTAGCGCAATAGCGGGAGGATCCTACGAG. Translated, it gives CSASAIAGGSYE. The complete CDR3 reads CSASAIAGGSYEQYF.

The sequenced CDR3 bases are TGTGCCAGTAGTCCCATTCTTGGACAGAGAAATTCACCA. Translation gives CASSPILGQRNSP. The whole CDR3 is CASSPILGQRNSPLFF. The J gene is TRBJ1-4, the V gene TRBV19; tentatively, D is TRBD1 (6 bases). The read is 3 residues too short to cover the CDR3 end, so that end is filled in from the germline J gene. The CDR3 sequence is 16 residues long. Germline CDR1 is LNHDA and CDR2 is SQIVND (reference sequence). The full variable domain, in which reference TRBV19 and TRBJ1-4 provide the parts outside the CDR3, is DGGITQSPKYLFRKEGQNVTLSCEQNLNHDAMYWYRQDPGQGLRLIYYSQIVNDFQKGDIAEGYSVSREKKESFPLTVTSAQKNPTAFYLCASSPILGQRNSPLFFGSGTQLSVL.

This clone has a handful of counts. The read comes to an end 3 residues before the CDR3 does, leaving the germline J gene to fill in the end. V usage is TRBV19 and J usage is TRBJ1-3; D possibly corresponds to TRBD1 (5 bases). This CDR3 region has 14 residues. With 3 bases removed from V and 7 bases from J, the gap between germline ends came to 13 bases. Germline V CDR1 and CDR2: LNHDA, SQIVND (reference sequence). The CDR3 is CASSIFGAGNTIYF. The DNA read from the CDR3 is TGTGCCAGTAGTATTTTCGGGGCGGGGAACACC.

This clone has a count of ten or more. The CDR3 end falls 3 residues outside the read, so it is completed with the germline J gene. This chain connects TRBV6-2 or TRBV6-3 to TRBJ2-5; 8 nucleotides line up with TRBD2. V lost 8 bases to trimming and J lost 4 bases; unmatched junction nucleotides: 12. Germline assignment: CDR1 MNHEY and CDR2 SVGEGT. The CDR3 has 15 amino acids. The CDR3 loop reads CASGPAGALGETQYF. Partial CDR3 DNA: TGTGCCAGCGGACCAGCGGGAGCTTTGGGAGAGACC.

This clone was counted at least ten times. The CDR3 goes on 3 residues after the read ends, and that part is filled in from the germline J gene. V usage is TRBV30 and J usage is TRBJ1-2; 9 bases match TRBD1. CDR1 is GTSNPN, CDR2 SVGIG, per germline (reference sequence). This CDR3 region has 11 residues. The CDR3 here is CALGQGESYTF. CDR3 DNA, as far as it was read: TGTGCCTTGGGACAGGGAGAAAGC. The full variable domain, completed using reference TRBV30 and TRBJ1-2, is SQTIHQWPATLVQPVGSPLSLECTVEGTSNPNLYWYRQAAGRGLQLLFYSVGIGQISSEVPQNLSASRPQDRQFILSSKKLLLSDSGFYLCALGQGESYTFGSGTRLTVV.